This T cell receptor beta chain was retrieved from a study of blood T cells in healthy people across ages. Study results and caveats: Since the PBMCs were unsorted, naive and antigen-experienced cells could not be conclusively compared. Age showed a roughly linear inverse relationship with TCR beta diversity per million T cells.

This CDR3 contains 15 residues. The germline gives CDR1 KGHSH, CDR2 LQKENI. Trimming pared 2 bases from V and 0 bases from J, leaving 8 bases between. This clonotype was observed a handful of times. Its antigen is unknown. PBMCs were isolated at a quantity of at least 7 million per sample. Total RNA amounts of at least 5 micrograms were extracted per sample. Primers used in a second PCR of roughly 7 to 12 cycles were a sample-barcoded 5' primer and a J-beta primer mix. MiXCR was run by TCRdb on the 5' RACE reads, yielding one entry per CDR3 protein. The sample shows hundreds of thousands of distinct CDR3 sequences, around a fifth of them seen only once.

The receptor's source is a man aged 65 to 79 in good health. The chain recombines TRBV18 with TRBJ1-3, with D unresolved. Sequencing used blood. CDR3 DNA: TGTGCCAGCTCACCATCTCAGAACTCTGGAAACACCATATATTTT. Protein product: CASSPSQNSGNTIYF.